The next 21 T cell receptor beta chains were all read from a single sample in a study of blood T cell repertoires in COVID-19. TCRdb keeps only in-frame clones here, not all; method: immunoSEQ multiplex PCR. The sample yields about 180,000 clones, approximately 86% seen once. Source material: peripheral blood. The receptors here all came from a woman of 80 years or more with acute or convalescent COVID-19.

The rearrangement links TRBV7-8 to TRBJ2-1, with TRBD2 matching over 10 bases. CDR3 length: 15 amino acids. Germline V lookup: CDR1 SGHVS, CDR2 FQNEAQ. The junction had 2 bases not matched to a gene; V was cut back by 0 bases and J by 6 bases. This CDR3 is CASSLALAGVNEQFF. CDR3 sequence (DNA): TGTGCCAGCAGCTTAGCGCTAGCGGGAGTCAATGAGCAGTTCTTC.

The J gene is TRBJ2-7, the V gene TRBV27; no clear D gene. Trimming shortened V by 5 bases and J by 2 bases, and 4 bases separated the two germline ends. Per germline, CDR1 MNHEY and CDR2 SMNVEV (reference sequence). The CDR3 contains 11 residues. CDR3 protein: CASSTAYEQYF. For the CDR3, the DNA is TGTGCCAGCAGTACGGCCTACGAGCAGTACTTC.

This clone was seen a handful of times. The V and J genes are TRBV7-9 and TRBJ1-1; D gene ambiguous. This CDR3 comprises 12 residues. Trimming removed 2 bases at V and 6 bases at J, with 7 bases between. The germline gives CDR1 SEHNR, CDR2 FQNEAQ (reference sequence). CDR3 DNA: TGTGCCAGCAGCTTAACTAGGTCTGAAGCTTTCTTT. This gives the protein CASSLTRSEAFF.

The chain carries TRBV6-5 and TRBJ2-2; D perhaps matches TRBD1 (6 bases). The CDR3 sequence is 14 residues long. Trimming pared 2 bases from V and 4 bases from J, leaving 8 bases between. Germline CDR1 MNHEY, CDR2 SVGAGI. The CDR3 nucleotides read TGTGCCAGCAGTTACGGGGGCGGCACCGGGGAGCTGTTTTTT. This gives the protein CASSYGGGTGELFF.

This chain joins TRBV5-1 and TRBJ2-6; the D gene is possibly TRBD2 (5 bases). CDR1 is SGHRS and CDR2 is YFSETQ in the germline V gene. The V gene lost 0 bases and the J gene lost 4 bases, with 11 bases spanning the gap. CDR3 size: 16 residues. The CDR3 region has the DNA TGCGCCAGCAGCTTGGATAGAGGGATCGGGGCCAACGTCCTGACTTTC. Protein: CASSLDRGIGANVLTF.

V and J are TRBV6-5 and TRBJ1-6; 7 bases agree with TRBD1. CDR1 and CDR2 (germline): MNHEY, SVGAGI. The CDR3 runs to 14 residues. Trimming cost V 2 bases and J 10 bases; bases outside gene matches: 5. The CDR3 nucleotides read TGTGCCAGCAGTTACACAGGGGTTAACTCACCCCTCCACTTT. Amino acid sequence: CASSYTGVNSPLHF.

The chain joins TRBV19 to TRBJ2-7, with 7 bases fitting TRBD2. This CDR3 comprises 16 residues. Trimming took 5 bases from V and 5 from J; bases not matched to a gene: 15. Germline V lookup: CDR1 LNHDA, CDR2 SQIVND (reference sequence). CDR3: CASSDSGGRARDEQYF. The CDR3 region has the DNA TGTGCCAGTAGTGACTCAGGAGGGAGGGCCCGTGACGAGCAGTACTTC. The entire variable domain, with the rest obtained from reference TRBV19 and TRBJ2-7, is as follows: DGGITQSPKYLFRKEGQNVTLSCEQNLNHDAMYWYRQDPGQGLRLIYYSQIVNDFQKGDIAEGYSVSREKKESFPLTVTSAQKNPTAFYLCASSDSGGRARDEQYFGPGTRLTVT.

Note on this clone: The sample holds other DNA sequences that translate to the same CDR3. J is TRBJ1-5 and V is TRBV18; TRBD1 matches at 10 bases. The V gene's germline CDR1 is KGHSH and CDR2 LQKENI. This CDR3 region has 15 residues. The trim removed 3 bases at V and 2 bases at J, leaving 1 base unmatched. Written as DNA, the CDR3 is TGTGCCAGCTCACCTGGGACAGGGGGCAATCAGCCCCAGCATTTT. Translated: CASSPGTGGNQPQHF. Based on the CDR3 plus reference TRBV18 and TRBJ1-5, the full variable domain is NAGVMQNPRHLVRRRGQEARLRCSPMKGHSHVYWYRQLPEEGLKFMVYLQKENIIDESGMPKERFSAEFPKEGPSILRIQQVVRGDSAAYFCASSPGTGGNQPQHFGDGTRLSIL.

This sequence joins TRBV7-2 and TRBJ2-2; 11 nucleotides line up with TRBD2. The length of the CDR3 is 15 residues. Germline V CDR1 and CDR2: SGHTA, FQGNSA. V shed 6 bases and J 4 bases; nucleotides not matched to a gene: 4. The CDR3 bases are TGTGCCAGCAGGATAGCGGGAGGGCCCACCGGGGAGCTGTTTTTT. Amino acid sequence: CASRIAGGPTGELFF.

This sequence joins TRBV9 and TRBJ1-2; 11 bases agree with TRBD1. In germline, CDR1 is SGDLS, CDR2 YYNGEE. The CDR3 is made up of 14 amino acids. The V and J ends lost 3 bases and 6 bases, in that order; junction bases with no gene match: 4. The CDR3 DNA sequence: TGTGCCAGCAGCGACCGGGACAGGGGGAATGGCTACACCTTC. Translated, it gives CASSDRDRGNGYTF.

This sequence joins TRBV10-3 and TRBJ2-3; maybe TRBD1 (5 bases). V gave up 4 bases and J gave up 6 bases, with 11 bases separating them. The CDR3 length is 13 residues. The germline gives CDR1 ENHRY, CDR2 SYGVKD. CDR3 in amino acids: CAISGGLRDTQYF. The CDR3 DNA follows: TGTGCCATCAGTGGGGGCCTACGGGATACGCAGTATTTT.

This clone has just one count. The genes are TRBV10-3 and TRBJ2-7, with D unclear. The CDR3 totals 13 residues. Germline CDR1 and CDR2: ENHRY and SYGVKD. Trimming shortened V by 9 bases and J by 3 bases, and 15 bases separated the two germline ends. The CDR3 loop reads CAIQRVLDYEQYF. CDR3 nucleotide sequence: TGTGCCATTCAACGCGTCCTAGACTACGAGCAGTACTTC.

This chain links TRBV2 with TRBJ2-1; 10 bases agree with TRBD2. V gave up 7 bases and J gave up 3 bases; unmatched junction bases: 12. The germline V gene encodes CDR1 SNHLY and CDR2 FYNNEI. This CDR3 is 17 amino acids long. The CDR3 reads CASTPRTSGKSYNEQFF. DNA for the CDR3: TGTGCCAGCACCCCCCGGACTAGCGGAAAAAGCTACAATGAGCAGTTCTTC. Drawing the rest from reference TRBV2 and TRBJ2-1, the complete variable domain is EPEVTQTPSHQVTQMGQEVILRCVPISNHLYFYWYRQILGQKVEFLVSFYNNEISEKSEIFDDQFSVERPDGSNFTLKIRSTKLEDSAMYFCASTPRTSGKSYNEQFFGPGTRLTVL.

This chain links TRBV4-1 with TRBJ2-2; no clear D gene. The CDR3 extends over 13 amino acids. V was shortened by 4 bases and J by 7 bases, with 10 bases between the two germline ends. CDR1 is MGHRA, CDR2 YSYEKL, per germline. The CDR3 region is CASSPSVIGELFF. CDR3 bases: TGCGCCAGCAGCCCCAGCGTTATCGGGGAGCTGTTTTTT.

The J gene is TRBJ1-2, the V gene TRBV4-1; D is possibly TRBD1 (5 bases). CDR1 and CDR2 (germline): MGHRA, YSYEKL. This CDR3 is built from 16 residues. The V gene lost 1 base and the J gene lost 4 bases, with 16 bases spanning the gap. Here the CDR3 DNA reads TGCGCCAGCAGCCAAGTAGGGGCTTTTCGGGCCTATGGCTACACCTTC. Its protein is CASSQVGAFRAYGYTF.

The rearrangement links TRBV20-1 to TRBJ2-1; 11 bases map to TRBD2. Per the germline V gene, CDR1 is DFQATT and CDR2 is SNEGSKA (reference sequence). J gave up 3 bases and V 3 bases, and 10 bases lay outside the gene matches. This CDR3 is built from 17 residues. The CDR3 reads CSASALAGGGFYNEQFF. In DNA form, the CDR3 reads TGCAGTGCTAGTGCGCTAGCGGGAGGAGGATTCTACAATGAGCAGTTCTTC.

This clone has only a few counts. V and J are TRBV6-5 and TRBJ2-7; 7 bases align to TRBD2. This CDR3 comprises 14 residues. V lost 9 bases and J lost 3; bases outside the gene matches: 11. CDR1 is MNHEY and CDR2 is SVGAGI in the germline V gene. CDR3 sequence reads: CASAEGRGGYEQYF. CDR3 DNA: TGTGCCAGTGCTGAAGGGAGGGGAGGCTACGAGCAGTACTTC.

This clone was seen only once. The chain links TRBV7-2 to TRBJ1-1; no clear D. From germline, CDR1 is SGHTA and CDR2 FQGNSA. The CDR3 length is 16 residues. With 1 base removed from V and 7 bases from J, the gap between germline ends came to 19 bases. CDR3 sequence reads: CASSLVGDTGNIEAFF. In DNA form, the CDR3 reads TGTGCCAGCAGCTTAGTTGGCGATACGGGGAATATTGAAGCTTTCTTT.

This chain uses TRBV5-1 with TRBJ2-2; 9 nucleotides line up with TRBD2. Germline CDR1 reads SGHRS; CDR2 reads YFSETQ. There are 19 residues in the CDR3. The V segment lost 0 bases and the J segment 1 base; nucleotides outside the gene matches: 10. The CDR3 sequence is CASSLDLTRGGVNTGELFF. The CDR3 bases are TGCGCCAGCAGCTTGGATTTGACTCGCGGGGGGGTGAACACCGGGGAGCTGTTTTTT.

J is TRBJ1-1 and V is TRBV5-1; 7 bases are shared with TRBD1. J gave up 1 base and V 4 bases, and 7 bases lay outside the gene matches. The CDR3 has 15 amino acids. CDR1 is SGHRS, CDR2 YFSETQ, per germline. The CDR3: CASSVARGKNTEAFF. In DNA form, the CDR3 reads TGCGCCAGCAGCGTAGCCAGGGGGAAGAACACTGAAGCTTTCTTT.

The CDR3 DNA reads TGTGCCAGCAGCCTTTGGGGGGCTAACTATGGCTACACCTTC. Amino acids: CASSLWGANYGYTF. The V and J genes are TRBV3-1 (or the pseudogene TRBV3-2) and TRBJ1-2, with D possibly TRBD1 on 5 matching bases. There are 14 residues in the CDR3. Germline CDR1 is LGHDT and CDR2 is YNNKEL (reference sequence). Trimming took 4 bases from V and 0 from J, leaving 9 bases between them.